This T cell receptor (beta chain) was identified in a study of T cell responses to AZD1222 COVID-19 vaccine. Whole-study findings and limits: Only 5 or 6 individuals given AZD1222 were seropositive at baseline. A mostly white British donor set with more females was recruited, and clonal diversity was possibly underestimated.

It was second doses at about 4 or about 12 weeks that were pooled. About this clone itself: Its antigen is undetermined.

This table comes from immunoSEQ multiplex PCR, and its TCRdb copy is limited to in-frame clones, with some not included. Among 130,000 to 150,000 clones listed, about 86% were seen once. V was pared by 3 bases and J by 2 bases, with 1 base of the junction left unmatched. CDR1 SGHAT and CDR2 FQNNGV come from the germline V gene. The CDR3 is 14 amino acids. The sequencing here drew on peripheral blood, taken 28 days after the second AZD1222 dose. V gene TRBV11-2 combines with J gene TRBJ2-7, with 10 bases identical to TRBD1. The source of this sequence is an adult who received the AZD1222 COVID-19 vaccine. The chain's CDR3 is CASSLGTGAYEQYF. The CDR3 nucleotides read TGTGCCAGCAGCTTGGGGACAGGGGCCTACGAGCAGTACTTC.